Listed here are 21 T cell receptor beta chains from one sample, sequenced in a study of T cells expressing NK-cell markers. TCRdb processed the 5' RACE reads again and assigns one entry to each CDR3 protein, with no DNA. The sample totals about 460,000 distinct CDR3 sequences; its top ten clones hold over 1.1%. The sample consisted of blood T cells: a sorted CD56 or NKG2C T cell subset, CD4+ or CD8+ T cells, or bulk PBMC T cells (not recorded which). Receptors were obtained from a woman aged 50 to 60 in good health.

The chain joins TRBV5-1 to TRBJ2-1; TCRdb's D gene call, TRBD1, goes unchecked for lack of DNA. The CDR3 loop spans 15 amino acids. The germline V gene encodes CDR1 SGHRS and CDR2 YFSETQ. The CDR3 spells CASGPRTHSYNEQFF.

The chain couples TRBV12-3 or TRBV12-4 to TRBJ2-2; TCRdb indicates TRBD1, and absent DNA this call remains unverified. The CDR3 is made up of 16 amino acids. The CDR3 protein is CASSRALQGYTGELFF.

The chain combines TRBV5-4 with TRBJ2-1; TCRdb designates TRBD1, a call that cannot be tested without DNA. This CDR3 comprises 15 residues. The germline gives CDR1 SGHNT, CDR2 YYREEE (reference sequence). This CDR3 is CASSLEGALYNEQFF.

The chain carries TRBV4-1 and TRBJ2-2; the D call of TRBD2 rests on TCRdb alone, since no DNA is present to check it. CDR1 is MGHRA, CDR2 YSYEKL, per germline. This CDR3 region has 15 residues. The CDR3 here is CASSVEREGAGELFF.

This chain links TRBV4-2 with TRBJ1-1; TCRdb calls TRBD1, which cannot be checked without DNA. This CDR3 has 16 residues. The V gene's germline CDR1 is LGHNA and CDR2 YNFKEQ. The CDR3 sequence: CASSQDPQGASTEAFF.

The rearrangement links TRBV4-1 to TRBJ1-4; TCRdb returns TRBD1, unconfirmable since there is no DNA. Germline V gene sequence: CDR1 MGHRA, CDR2 YSYEKL. This CDR3 spans 14 amino acids. CDR3 loop: CASSRVQGRVKLFF.

This chain connects TRBV12-3 or TRBV12-4 to TRBJ1-1; TCRdb gives TRBD1 as the D gene, but with no DNA this cannot be confirmed. This CDR3 has 14 amino acids. The CDR3: CASSSWGKNTEAFF.

The V gene is TRBV25-1, the J gene TRBJ1-2; TCRdb lists TRBD1, though no DNA is available to test this call. CDR1 MGHDK and CDR2 SYGVNS come from the germline V gene. The CDR3 is 14 amino acids. CDR3 loop: CASSLTGVDYGYTF.

The chain recombines TRBV5-6 with TRBJ2-3; the D call from TCRdb, TRBD1, cannot be confirmed without DNA. The CDR3 contains 16 residues. Germline values: CDR1 SGHDT, CDR2 YYEEEE. The CDR3 region is CASSLVNRGLTDTQYF.

V usage is TRBV12-3 or TRBV12-4 and J usage is TRBJ2-6; TCRdb names TRBD1, which stays unverified in the absence of DNA. CDR3 length: 17 amino acids. This CDR3 reads CASMRAGGVAGANVLTF.

The CDR3 region is CASSPRTGEGEKLFF. This chain joins TRBV18 and TRBJ1-4; checking the TCRdb D call of TRBD1 is not possible without DNA. This CDR3 region has 15 residues. Per the germline V gene, CDR1 is KGHSH and CDR2 is LQKENI.

The rearrangement uses TRBV4-1 and TRBJ2-3. The length of the CDR3 is 14 residues. Germline CDR1 is MGHRA and CDR2 is YSYEKL. The CDR3 protein is CASSQDPRSDTQYF.

The chain has TRBV20-1 and TRBJ1-5; the D call of TRBD1 rests on TCRdb alone, since no DNA is present to check it. Looked up from germline, CDR1 is DFQATT and CDR2 is SNEGSKA (reference sequence). The CDR3 contains 17 residues. Here the CDR3 reads CSARGGFGSNSNQPQHF.

The chain carries TRBV5-5 and TRBJ2-7. This CDR3 is 11 amino acids long. Looked up from germline, CDR1 is SGHKS and CDR2 is YYEKEE (reference sequence). CDR3 region: CASSLPHEQYF.

V is TRBV12-3 or TRBV12-4 and J is TRBJ1-4. The CDR3 has 14 residues. The CDR3 reads CASSLGQQGEKLFF.

CDR3 region: CASSLVAGNSGANVLTF. This sequence joins TRBV7-9 and TRBJ2-6; lacking DNA, the TRBD2 call made by TCRdb goes unchecked. The CDR3 runs 17 residues. CDR1 and CDR2 (germline): SEHNR, FQNEAQ (reference sequence). The whole variable domain, remainder taken from reference TRBV7-9 and TRBJ2-6, is DTGVSQNPRHKITKRGQNVTFRCDPISEHNRLYWYRQTLGQGPEFLTYFQNEAQLEKSRLLSDRFSAERPKGSFSTLEIQRTEQGDSAMYLCASSLVAGNSGANVLTFGAGSRLTVL.

CDR3 residues: CSAREVRQANTEAFF. This chain uses TRBV20-1 with TRBJ1-1; TCRdb picks TRBD1, but there is no DNA to check that call. Germline values: CDR1 DFQATT, CDR2 SNEGSKA (reference sequence). The CDR3 spans 15 residues.

The CDR3 reads CASSLAGQQAYEQYF. The J gene is TRBJ2-7, the V gene TRBV7-9. The CDR3 runs 15 residues. Germline V CDR1 and CDR2: SEHNR, FQNEAQ (reference sequence).

The genes are TRBV7-2 and TRBJ2-1. The CDR3 has 15 residues. Germline V gene lookup returns CDR1 SGHTA and CDR2 FQGNSA. The CDR3 here is CASSFSGLFYNEQFF.

This chain joins TRBV2 and TRBJ2-2; TCRdb reports TRBD2, a call that lacks DNA to check it against. Germline V gene lookup returns CDR1 SNHLY and CDR2 FYNNEI. The CDR3 covers 15 residues. The CDR3 sequence: CAIPQAGKNTGELFF.

This chain uses TRBV7-9 with TRBJ1-2; TCRdb picks TRBD1, but there is no DNA to check that call. The CDR3 extends over 14 amino acids. Germline CDR1 and CDR2: SEHNR and FQNEAQ (reference sequence). The CDR3 loop is CASSLNDRVQGYTF.